This T cell receptor beta chain originates from a study of T cell responses to AZD1222 COVID-19 vaccine. Germline trimming cut 2 bases from V and 0 bases from J; bases unmatched to any gene: 6. The germline CDR1 and CDR2 sequences are MNHEY and SVGEGT. CDR3 size: 16 residues. Clones were read by immunoSEQ multiplex PCR, and TCRdb kept only the in-frame ones, dropping some. The profile shows approximately 300,000 clones, 94% of them singletons. Here the sequenced sample was peripheral blood, taken 28 days after the second AZD1222 dose. The receptor was derived from an adult who received the AZD1222 COVID-19 vaccine. The J gene is TRBJ2-7, the V gene TRBV6-2 or TRBV6-3; 8 bases are shared with TRBD1. CDR3 amino acids: CASSYRATGASYEQYF. The CDR3, as DNA: TGTGCCAGCAGTTACCGAGCGACAGGGGCCTCCTACGAGCAGTACTTC.